The 8 T cell receptor beta chains reported below all come from one sample, sequenced in a study of blood T cell repertoires in COVID-19. Only in-frame clones appear in the TCRdb table, and some are missing; sequencing was by immunoSEQ multiplex PCR. The sample lists fewer than 350,000 clones; 80% to 90% were seen once. The material sequenced was peripheral blood. The receptor source for this set is a woman in her twenties or thirties with COVID-19, enrolled during active disease.

The genes are TRBV5-5 and TRBJ1-5; TRBD1 matches at 10 bases. Trimming cost V 4 bases and J 3 bases; bases outside gene matches: 13. CDR1 and CDR2 from the germline V gene are SGHKS and YYEKEE (reference sequence). The CDR3 loop spans 18 amino acids. For the CDR3, the DNA is TGTGCCAGCAGCAACCTCCCGGGACAGGGGACATTCAATCAGCCCCAGCATTTT. Translation gives CASSNLPGQGTFNQPQHF.

This chain uses TRBV19 with TRBJ1-5; the match to TRBD1 covers 9 bases. The CDR3 loop spans 16 amino acids. The V gene end was trimmed by 4 bases and the J gene end by 0 bases; junction bases not matched to a gene: 4. The germline CDR1 and CDR2 sequences are LNHDA and SQIVND (reference sequence). Written as DNA, the CDR3 is TGTGCCAGTAGTAAGGGACAGGGTTATAGCAATCAGCCCCAGCATTTT. This translates into CASSKGQGYSNQPQHF.

The sample holds a few counts of this clone. The rearrangement joins TRBV28 to TRBJ2-2, with TRBD1 matching 9 bases. This CDR3 is built from 15 residues. Trimming removed 6 bases from V and 6 bases from J; junction bases left unmatched: 8. The V gene's germline CDR1 is MDHEN and CDR2 SYDVKM. The CDR3 nucleotides are TGTGCCAGCAGAAAAGCGGGACAGGGTTCCGGGGAGCTGTTTTTT. Protein product: CASRKAGQGSGELFF.

V and J are TRBV7-2 and TRBJ2-7; a possible D gene is TRBD1 (6 bases). Germline CDR1 reads SGHTA; CDR2 reads FQGNSA. V lost 2 bases and J 2 bases, leaving 13 bases between the germline ends. This CDR3 is 15 amino acids long. DNA of the CDR3: TGTGCCAGCAGCTTAAATGGGGGCAAAGCCTACGAGCAGTACTTC. This codes for CASSLNGGKAYEQYF.

The chain combines TRBV6-5 with TRBJ1-6; D is uncertain. V was cut by 0 bases and J by 3 bases, with 9 bases left in between. This CDR3 region has 16 residues. Per germline, CDR1 MNHEY and CDR2 SVGAGI. The CDR3: CASSYSAGLYNSPLHF. CDR3 DNA: TGTGCCAGCAGTTACTCGGCAGGACTCTATAATTCACCCCTCCACTTT.

This clone was observed a single time. This sequence joins TRBV7-2 and TRBJ1-4, with D perhaps TRBD1 (5 bases). Trimming pared 3 bases from V and 8 bases from J, leaving 22 bases between. CDR1 SGHTA and CDR2 FQGNSA come from the germline V gene. The CDR3 sequence is 17 residues long. CDR3 bases: TGTGCCAGCAGCTTCAATAGGCGTGGGGCAAATAGGGAAAAACTGTTTTTT. Its translation is CASSFNRRGANREKLFF.

The V and J genes are TRBV30 and TRBJ1-1; TRBD1 matches at 7 bases. This CDR3 is 16 amino acids long. Germline V gene data show CDR1 as GTSNPN and CDR2 as SVGIG (reference sequence). J lost 0 bases, V lost 4 bases, and 11 bases had no gene match. CDR3 nucleotides: TGTGCCTGGATATCTAGCATGGGACAGTTGAACACTGAAGCTTTCTTT. As protein: CAWISSMGQLNTEAFF.

This CDR3 reads CASRPNGRGDQETQYF. The CDR3 DNA is TGTGCAAGTCGCCCCAACGGGCGGGGGGACCAAGAGACCCAGTACTTC. This sequence joins TRBV12-2 and TRBJ2-5; TRBD2, the table's D call, was not compared with the DNA. TRBV12-2 is flagged as a pseudogene. CDR3 length equals 16 residues.